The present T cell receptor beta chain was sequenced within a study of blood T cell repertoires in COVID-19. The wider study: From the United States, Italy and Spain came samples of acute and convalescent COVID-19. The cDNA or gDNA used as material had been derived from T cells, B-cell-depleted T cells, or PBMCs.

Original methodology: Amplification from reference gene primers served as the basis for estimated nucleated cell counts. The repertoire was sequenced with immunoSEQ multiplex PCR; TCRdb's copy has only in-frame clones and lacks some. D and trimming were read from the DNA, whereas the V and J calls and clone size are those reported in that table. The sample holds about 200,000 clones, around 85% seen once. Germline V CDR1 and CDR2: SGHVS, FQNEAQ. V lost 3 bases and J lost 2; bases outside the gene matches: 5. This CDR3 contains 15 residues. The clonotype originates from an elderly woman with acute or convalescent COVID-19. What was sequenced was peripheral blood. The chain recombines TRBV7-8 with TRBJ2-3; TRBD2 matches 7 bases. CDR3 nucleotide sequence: TGTGCCAGCAGCTTCTCGCGGGGGTACACAGATACGCAGTATTTT. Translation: CASSFSRGYTDTQYF.